A single sample gave rise to the 30 T cell receptor beta chains below, sequenced in a study of CD8+CD57+ T cells in acquired aplastic anemia. Sequencing involved patients with CD8+CD57+ cell expansion previously shown by flow cytometry. CDR3 and TCR beta VDJ profiling relied on genomic DNA as the template. Each CDR3 protein gets one entry after TCRdb re-called the reads with MiXCR. This sample has about 220,000 distinct CDR3 sequences; more than 45% occur once, and the top ten carry 6.5% to 8%. Material for sequencing was sorted CD4+, CD8+, or CD8+CD57+ T cells (not recorded which) from PBMCs. These receptors all come from a human donor with aplastic anemia.

The chain employs TRBV7-3 and TRBJ1-1; D gene unclear. The CDR3 has 14 residues. V was clipped by 5 bases and J by 2 bases, with 12 bases between them. Per the germline V gene, CDR1 is SGHTA and CDR2 is FQGTGA. Here the CDR3 reads CASSLMAGNTEAFF. CDR3 coding DNA: TGTGCCAGCAGCCTGATGGCAGGAAACACTGAAGCTTTCTTT.

This clonotype turned up a few times. This chain links TRBV10-3 with TRBJ2-7; D is ambiguous. Per the germline V gene, CDR1 is ENHRY and CDR2 is SYGVKD. The V and J ends lost 8 bases and 5 bases respectively, with 13 bases between them. This CDR3 spans 12 amino acids. The CDR3 DNA reads TGTGCCATCTCTCTTGCCGGTGACGAGCAGTACTTC. Amino acids: CAISLAGDEQYF.

The J gene is TRBJ2-5, the V gene TRBV15; TRBD2 aligns across 10 bases. Unmatched junction bases numbered 8, after V lost 6 bases and J lost 4 bases. The germline gives CDR1 LNHNV, CDR2 YYDKDF (reference sequence). The CDR3 totals 15 residues. The CDR3 DNA follows: TGTGCCACCAGTTCAGCGGGGGGGCCGGGAGAGACCCAGTACTTC. Its protein is CATSSAGGPGETQYF.

This clonotype was observed many times. The chain couples TRBV5-8 to TRBJ1-6; weak D call: TRBD1 (5 bases). V was pared by 0 bases and J by 9 bases, with 16 bases between. CDR1 and CDR2 (germline): SGHTS, YDEGEE. This CDR3 contains 16 residues. Written as DNA, the CDR3 is TGTGCCAGCAGCTTGGGACAGAGGGTTCCCCTTTCACCCCTCCACTTT. Protein: CASSLGQRVPLSPLHF.

This clonotype has just a few counts. The V call is TRBV7-2, the J call TRBJ2-5; 11 nucleotides align to TRBD2. Unmatched junction bases numbered 7, after V lost 2 bases and J lost 5 bases. CDR1 is SGHTA, CDR2 FQGNSA, per germline. The CDR3 is made up of 16 amino acids. For the CDR3, the DNA is TGTGCCAGCAGCTTAAACCGGTTAGCGGGGGGGGAGACCCAGTACTTC. Translating it yields CASSLNRLAGGETQYF.

The CDR3 reads CASSPRWEDSSYEQYF. The CDR3 DNA reads TGTGCCAGCAGTCCCAGGTGGGAGGACAGCTCCTACGAGCAGTACTTC. This sequence joins TRBV7-9 and TRBJ2-7; D could derive from TRBD1 or TRBD2 (6 bases each). V shed 6 bases and J shed 0 bases, with 18 bases lying between them. CDR1 is SEHNR, CDR2 FQNEAQ, per germline (reference sequence). The CDR3 loop spans 16 amino acids.

This clonotype came up many times. The chain links TRBV7-8 to TRBJ1-5; 7 bases align to TRBD1. CDR3 length: 14 amino acids. V was pared by 8 bases and J by 1 base, with 5 bases of the junction left unmatched. The germline V gene has CDR1 SGHVS and CDR2 FQNEAQ. CDR3 region: CASHGGQSNQPQHF. The CDR3 coding sequence is TGTGCCAGCCACGGGGGACAGAGCAATCAGCCCCAGCATTTT.

The rearrangement links TRBV7-9 to TRBJ1-4, with 9 bases identical to TRBD1. From germline, CDR1 is SEHNR and CDR2 FQNEAQ (reference sequence). The CDR3 covers 13 residues. V gave up 11 bases and J gave up 7 bases; unmatched junction bases: 8. This CDR3 reads CAAWDREGEKLFF. The CDR3 DNA reads as TGTGCCGCGTGGGACAGGGAGGGTGAAAAACTGTTTTTT.

With respect to this clonotype: This sequence may be a read error, since a much larger clone differs from it by one base. The chain joins TRBV7-9 to TRBJ2-5; D gene unclear. The CDR3 extends over 14 amino acids. CDR1 is SEHNR and CDR2 is FQNEAQ in the germline V gene (reference sequence). The CDR3 here is CASSLSHTQEAQYF. In DNA, the CDR3 is TGTGCCAGCAGCTTATCACACACCCAAGAGGCCCAGTACTTC.

J is TRBJ2-7 and V is TRBV10-3; weak D call: TRBD1 (6 bases). The length of the CDR3 is 14 residues. CDR1 is ENHRY, CDR2 SYGVKD, per germline. Trimming stripped 10 bases from V and 2 bases from J, with 18 bases between. The CDR3 reads CATKWGQGPYEQYF. CDR3 bases: TGTGCCACCAAGTGGGGCCAGGGGCCCTACGAGCAGTACTTC.

This chain uses TRBV19 with TRBJ2-2, with D possibly being TRBD2 (6 bases). The germline V and J ends were trimmed by 3 bases and 3 bases, with 8 bases remaining between them. The V gene's germline CDR1 is LNHDA and CDR2 SQIVND (reference sequence). The CDR3 sequence is 14 residues long. The CDR3 sequence is CASSIPGDTGELFF. CDR3 DNA sequence: TGTGCCAGTAGTATCCCGGGGGACACCGGGGAGCTGTTTTTT.

The chain couples TRBV5-1 to TRBJ2-5; unclear D gene. CDR3 length: 15 amino acids. Between the trimmed V and J ends, which lost 4 bases and 5 bases, there was a span of 18 bases. Germline lookup yields CDR1 SGHRS and CDR2 YFSETQ. The CDR3 nucleotides are TGCGCCAGCAGCGGTTCGGGCTTAGAGGTGGAGACCCAGTACTTC. Protein product: CASSGSGLEVETQYF.

This clonotype was recorded many times. The chain has TRBV20-1 and TRBJ1-1; possible D gene TRBD1, 5 bases. V was trimmed by 1 base and J by 0 bases, leaving 12 bases between them. The V gene's germline CDR1 is DFQATT and CDR2 SNEGSKA (reference sequence). The CDR3 totals 15 residues. CDR3 region: CSARVRDPMNTEAFF. DNA for the CDR3: TGCAGTGCTAGAGTCCGGGACCCCATGAACACTGAAGCTTTCTTT.

J is TRBJ1-5 and V is TRBV14; tentatively, D is TRBD1 (5 bases). The CDR3 totals 15 residues. V dropped 0 bases and J dropped 14 bases, with 20 bases sitting between them. Germline V lookup: CDR1 SGHDN, CDR2 FVKESK. In nucleotides, the CDR3 is TGTGCCAGCAGCCAAGATGTCTGGGGCGAATCCTACGAGCATTTT. This gives the protein CASSQDVWGESYEHF.

The chain has TRBV15 and TRBJ1-6, with D unclear. The V end lost 1 base, the J end lost 5 bases, and 6 bases lay between the germline ends. This CDR3 is 14 amino acids long. Per the germline V gene, CDR1 is LNHNV and CDR2 is YYDKDF (reference sequence). In DNA, the CDR3 is TGTGCCACCAGCAGAGGAAGTGATAATTCACCCCTCCACTTT. Protein: CATSRGSDNSPLHF. The full variable domain, rest sourced from reference TRBV15 and TRBJ1-6, is DAMVIQNPRYQVTQFGKPVTLSCSQTLNHNVMYWYQQKSSQAPKLLFHYYDKDFNNEADTPDNFQSRRPNTSFCFLDIRSPGLGDTAMYLCATSRGSDNSPLHFGNGTRLTVT.

The chain joins TRBV10-3 to TRBJ1-1; D unresolved. This CDR3 region has 15 residues. V was cut by 7 bases and J by 2 bases, with 17 bases left in between. CDR1 ENHRY and CDR2 SYGVKD come from the germline V gene. Here the CDR3 DNA reads TGTGCCATCAAGACCGGACCGGAGGGTAACACTGAAGCTTTCTTT. Protein sequence: CAIKTGPEGNTEAFF.

The chain links TRBV2 to TRBJ1-2, with a weak D call TRBD1 (6 bases). Germline CDR1 and CDR2: SNHLY and FYNNEI. The CDR3 sequence is 14 residues long. Trimming removed 1 base at V and 2 bases at J, with 8 bases between. This CDR3 is CASSEGQGNYGYTF. CDR3 DNA sequence: TGTGCCAGCAGTGAAGGGCAGGGGAACTATGGCTACACCTTC.

The chain recombines TRBV6-1 with TRBJ2-3; no firm D call. The CDR3 contains 15 residues. Trimming removed 0 bases at V and 1 base at J, with 8 bases between. Looked up from germline, CDR1 is MNHNS and CDR2 is SASEGT. The CDR3 spells CASSEAGIGTDTQYF. Written as DNA, the CDR3 is TGTGCCAGCAGTGAAGCAGGGATCGGCACAGATACGCAGTATTTT.

The chain employs TRBV29-1 and TRBJ1-2; 7 bases are a match to TRBD1. Germline V gene lookup returns CDR1 SQVTM and CDR2 ANQGSEA. The CDR3 has 14 residues. After removal of 7 bases from V and 1 base from J, the junction contained 9 bases not matched to a gene. Here the CDR3 DNA reads TGCAGCGCTACAGGGACAGTGGATAACTATGGCTACACCTTC. It is translated as CSATGTVDNYGYTF.

The chain recombines TRBV10-2 with TRBJ1-1, with TRBD1 as a possible D gene (5 bases). The J call may be incorrect, as the DNA end agrees better with TRBJ1-6. The CDR3 runs to 15 residues. Germline V lookup: CDR1 WSHSY, CDR2 SAAADI. The CDR3 DNA is TGCGCCAGCAGTGAACCAGGGTTGAGCAATCAGCCCCTCCACTTT. This codes for CASSEPGLSNQPLHF.

At least ten counts were recorded for this clonotype. The V call is TRBV29-1, the J call TRBJ2-3; unclear D gene. This CDR3 is 14 amino acids long. Germline CDR1 SQVTM, CDR2 ANQGSEA. The V gene lost 3 bases and the J gene lost 9 bases, with 19 bases spanning the gap. This CDR3 reads CSVDRPDVQATQYF. CDR3 sequence (DNA): TGCAGCGTTGACCGGCCAGACGTGCAGGCCACGCAGTATTTT.

V usage is TRBV19 and J usage is TRBJ1-1; the D gene is possibly TRBD1 (5 bases). Germline V lookup: CDR1 LNHDA, CDR2 SQIVND (reference sequence). V was pared by 5 bases and J by 1 base, with 17 bases between. The CDR3 is made up of 16 amino acids. In DNA form, the CDR3 reads TGTGCCAGTAGTCCATATATGGGACGGTCGAACACTGAAGCTTTCTTT. Translation: CASSPYMGRSNTEAFF.

Concerning this clonotype: Since a much larger clone is just one base distant, this may be a read error. This sequence joins TRBV2 and TRBJ2-5, with 7 positions matching TRBD2. J was trimmed by 2 bases and V by 6 bases; bases with no gene match: 15. This CDR3 contains 17 residues. Germline V gene data show CDR1 as SNHLY and CDR2 as FYNNEI. The CDR3 sequence: CASSSDIFRGEQETQYF. The CDR3 nucleotides are TGTGCCAGCAGCTCCGATATCTTCCGGGGGGAACAAGAGACCCAGTACTTC.

The chain couples TRBV5-1 to TRBJ2-7; 9 bases agree with TRBD2. V gave up 4 bases and J gave up 6 bases; unmatched junction bases: 8. Per germline, CDR1 SGHRS and CDR2 YFSETQ. This CDR3 spans 14 amino acids. The chain's CDR3 is CASSARLAAVEQYF. DNA of the CDR3: TGCGCCAGCAGCGCTCGACTAGCGGCCGTCGAGCAGTACTTC.

The chain has TRBV20-1 and TRBJ1-5; 7 bases line up with TRBD1. The length of the CDR3 is 13 residues. Germline values: CDR1 DFQATT, CDR2 SNEGSKA (reference sequence). The junction had 7 bases not matched to a gene; V was cut back by 5 bases and J by 6 bases. The CDR3 sequence: CSAATGEGQPQHF. For the CDR3, the DNA is TGCAGTGCTGCCACAGGGGAAGGTCAGCCCCAGCATTTT.

The V and J genes are TRBV6-2 or TRBV6-3 and TRBJ2-7; TRBD1 matches 10 bases. This CDR3 is built from 15 residues. Germline V lookup: CDR1 MNHEY, CDR2 SVGEGT. V shed 4 bases, J shed 4 bases, and the junction held 7 bases outside the gene matches. This CDR3 reads CASSSPDRGRYEQYF. CDR3 nucleotide sequence: TGTGCCAGCAGTTCCCCGGACAGGGGGAGGTACGAGCAGTACTTC.

Comments on this clonotype: The junction and the germline gene differ at one end; a read error may be behind it. The rearrangement joins TRBV7-9 to TRBJ1-2, with a possible D match to TRBD1 (5 bases). CDR3 length equals 14 residues. Germline CDR1 and CDR2: SEHNR and FQNEAQ (reference sequence). CDR3 residues: CASCPGAKVNGHTF. The CDR3 DNA is TGTGCCAGCTGTCCCGGGGCAAAGGTGAATGGCCACACCTTC.

The sample holds many counts of this clonotype. V and J are TRBV6-4 and TRBJ2-1; no definite D call. CDR1 is MRHNA, CDR2 SNTAGT, per germline. The CDR3 runs 12 residues. V was trimmed by 2 bases and J by 5 bases, leaving 4 bases between them. CDR3 bases: TGTGCCAGCAGTGACCCTAACAATGAGCAGTTCTTC. This gives the protein CASSDPNNEQFF.

The chain couples TRBV9 to TRBJ2-2; D gene unclear. Germline CDR1 and CDR2: SGDLS and YYNGEE. This CDR3 has 13 amino acids. V shed 1 base and J shed 7 bases, with 8 bases lying between them. The CDR3 loop reads CASSVRRDGELFF. CDR3 nucleotides: TGTGCCAGCAGCGTACGGAGAGACGGGGAGCTGTTTTTT.

The chain combines TRBV20-1 with TRBJ1-2; D is perhaps TRBD1 (6 bases). The CDR3 extends over 13 amino acids. Trimming pared 5 bases from V and 2 bases from J, leaving 12 bases between. Germline CDR1 and CDR2: DFQATT and SNEGSKA (reference sequence). CDR3 protein: CSAHNTGNYGYTF. Here the CDR3 DNA reads TGCAGTGCTCATAATACAGGGAACTATGGCTACACCTTC.